Below, 18 T cell receptor beta chains from the same sample are listed, as sequenced in a study of neoadjuvant nivolumab and ipilimumab in lung cancer. This table comes from immunoSEQ multiplex PCR, and its TCRdb copy is limited to in-frame clones, with some not included. The sample lists roughly 4,100 clones, around three quarters occurring once. The sample consisted of peripheral blood, taken after neoadjuvant nivolumab, alone or with ipilimumab, at or shortly before surgery. The receptor set was obtained from an adult with non-small cell lung cancer.

The chain is built from TRBV5-8 and TRBJ1-2, with 8 nucleotides matching TRBD1. V gave up 5 bases and J gave up 8 bases; unmatched junction bases: 5. CDR3 length: 12 amino acids. CDR1 is SGHTS, CDR2 YDEGEE, per germline. For the CDR3, the DNA is TGTGCCAGCAGTTACAGGGGGTTCGGCTACACCTTC. Translated: CASSYRGFGYTF.

Notes on this clone: At one end the junction does not follow the germline gene, possibly because of a read error. The rearrangement links TRBV5-8 to TRBJ1-2; D not resolved. This CDR3 has 15 amino acids. Germline loops: CDR1 SGHTS, CDR2 YDEGEE. CDR3 in amino acids: CARSLVSPLNYGYTF. The CDR3 bases are TGTGCCAGAAGCTTGGTGTCGCCGTTAAACTATGGCTACACCTTC. The whole variable domain, filled in from reference TRBV5-8 and TRBJ1-2, reads EAGVTQSPTHLIKTRGQQATLRCSPISGHTSVYWYQQALGLGLQFLLWYDEGEERNRGNFPPRFSGRQFPNYSSELNVNALELEDSALYLCARSLVSPLNYGYTFGSGTRLTVV.

The chain employs TRBV7-9 and TRBJ1-1; D perhaps matches TRBD1 (5 bases). V dropped 4 bases and J dropped 4 bases, with 10 bases sitting between them. The germline V gene encodes CDR1 SEHNR and CDR2 FQNEAQ (reference sequence). The CDR3 covers 13 residues. The CDR3 loop is CASSWDRGTEAFF. The CDR3 coding sequence is TGTGCCAGCAGCTGGGACCGGGGCACTGAAGCTTTCTTT. Looking up the rest from reference TRBV7-9 and TRBJ1-1 gives the full variable domain: DTGVSQNPRHKITKRGQNVTFRCDPISEHNRLYWYRQTLGQGPEFLTYFQNEAQLEKSRLLSDRFSAERPKGSFSTLEIQRTEQGDSAMYLCASSWDRGTEAFFGQGTRLTVV.

V is TRBV5-1 and J is TRBJ2-1; possibly TRBD1 or TRBD2 for D (5 bases each). The CDR3 runs 13 residues. The germline CDR1 and CDR2 sequences are SGHRS and YFSETQ. V was clipped by 3 bases and J by 7 bases, with 11 bases between them. The CDR3 protein is CASSSGLLNEQFF. The CDR3 DNA reads TGCGCCAGCAGCTCGGGGCTCTTAAATGAGCAGTTCTTC.

The genes are TRBV4-1 and TRBJ1-2, with 7 bases matching TRBD1. Germline-derived CDR1 and CDR2 are MGHRA and YSYEKL. V trimming: 4 bases; J trimming: 6 bases; junction bases outside the gene matches: 5. The CDR3 is made up of 13 amino acids. As DNA, the CDR3 is TGCGCCAGCAGCCCAGTGGGACAGCATGGCTACACCTTC. Amino acids: CASSPVGQHGYTF.

In this sample, this clone turned up once. The chain combines TRBV2 with TRBJ2-7, with TRBD1 identical over 9 bases. The CDR3 loop spans 13 amino acids. V dropped 10 bases and J dropped 2; count of bases not matched to a gene: 6. Looked up from germline, CDR1 is SNHLY and CDR2 is FYNNEI. CDR3 sequence (DNA): TGTGCCACCAGGACAGGGGTACCCTACGAGCAGTACTTC. Encoded protein: CATRTGVPYEQYF.

This sequence joins TRBV7-9 and TRBJ1-6; the D gene is possibly TRBD1 (6 bases). Germline V CDR1 and CDR2: SEHNR, FQNEAQ (reference sequence). The CDR3 extends over 14 amino acids. V was cut by 1 base and J by 6 bases, with 7 bases left in between. CDR3 protein: CASSLDRANSPLHF. For the CDR3, the DNA is TGTGCCAGCAGCTTAGACAGGGCTAATTCACCCCTCCACTTT.

The rearrangement uses TRBV19 and TRBJ2-1, with D possibly being TRBD1 (6 bases). V was pared by 7 bases and J by 9 bases, with 19 bases between. From germline, CDR1 is LNHDA and CDR2 SQIVND (reference sequence). The CDR3 extends over 14 amino acids. The CDR3 region has the DNA TGTGCCAGTAAGATCCGGGCCAGAGGGGGTGAGCAGTTCTTC. Its translation is CASKIRARGGEQFF. Drawing the rest from reference TRBV19 and TRBJ2-1, the complete variable domain is DGGITQSPKYLFRKEGQNVTLSCEQNLNHDAMYWYRQDPGQGLRLIYYSQIVNDFQKGDIAEGYSVSREKKESFPLTVTSAQKNPTAFYLCASKIRARGGEQFFGPGTRLTVL.

The V call is TRBV18, the J call TRBJ1-1; D is ambiguous. Germline V gene lookup returns CDR1 KGHSH and CDR2 LQKENI. The ends were cut back, 3 bases at V and 0 bases at J, with 14 bases in the middle. This CDR3 comprises 16 residues. The CDR3 bases are TGTGCCAGCTCACCGTGGACGGCCGGCATGAACACTGAAGCTTTCTTT. Translated: CASSPWTAGMNTEAFF.

The chain is built from TRBV6-5 and TRBJ1-1; D remains ambiguous. Germline V gives CDR1 MNHEY, CDR2 SVGAGI. The V and J ends lost 5 bases and 7 bases respectively, with 17 bases between them. This CDR3 is 14 amino acids long. The CDR3 nucleotides are TGTGCCAGCAGTAGGACGGGAGGAGGTGTTGAAGCTTTCTTT. Its translation: CASSRTGGGVEAFF.

This clone was observed a single time. The chain carries TRBV10-3 and TRBJ1-1, with D unresolved. Germline CDR1 is ENHRY and CDR2 is SYGVKD. V dropped 10 bases and J dropped 3 bases, with 21 bases sitting between them. CDR3 length equals 15 residues. The chain's CDR3 is CATMAAGMMYTEAFF. The CDR3 nucleotides read TGTGCCACCATGGCGGCCGGTATGATGTACACTGAAGCTTTCTTT.

This clone was seen only a few times. The chain links TRBV7-3 to TRBJ2-1; TRBD2 agrees at 7 bases. The germline CDR1 and CDR2 sequences are SGHTA and FQGTGA. The CDR3 spans 16 residues. V lost 4 bases to trimming and J lost 8 bases; unmatched junction nucleotides: 14. This CDR3 is CASSSTGTIPLHEQFF. CDR3 coding DNA: TGTGCCAGCAGCTCAACCGGGACTATTCCCCTGCATGAGCAGTTCTTC.

The rearrangement links TRBV5-1 to TRBJ1-3; D gene ambiguous. V was clipped by 3 bases and J by 4 bases, with 14 bases between them. The CDR3 loop spans 15 amino acids. The germline CDR1 and CDR2 sequences are SGHRS and YFSETQ. CDR3 residues: CASSWRPGRGNTIYF. Here the CDR3 DNA reads TGCGCCAGCAGCTGGCGTCCGGGCCGAGGAAACACCATATATTTT.

The V gene is TRBV11-3, the J gene TRBJ2-3, with D possibly being TRBD1 (6 bases). Looked up from germline, CDR1 is SGHNT and CDR2 is YENEEA. This CDR3 region has 14 residues. Trimming took off 0 bases at V and 5 bases at J, with 9 bases between the two ends. The CDR3 DNA follows: TGTGCCAGCAGCTTAGACAGGGGAAGAGATACGCAGTATTTT. This gives the protein CASSLDRGRDTQYF.

The chain carries TRBV18 and TRBJ2-5; D is uncertain. V was shortened by 0 bases and J by 1 base, with 6 bases between the two germline ends. The germline gives CDR1 KGHSH, CDR2 LQKENI. This CDR3 has 14 residues. CDR3 nucleotide sequence: TGTGCCAGCTCACCACCGTACAGCCAAGAGACCCAGTACTTC. Amino acids: CASSPPYSQETQYF.

CDR3 sequence (DNA): TGTGCCAGCAGCTGGGGGCGGGAGCCCTACAATGAGCAGTTCTTC. This sequence encodes CASSWGREPYNEQFF. The chain combines TRBV5-6 with TRBJ2-1, with D possibly being TRBD2 (7 bases). Germline V gene data show CDR1 as SGHDT and CDR2 as YYEEEE. The germline V and J ends were trimmed by 3 bases and 2 bases, with 12 bases remaining between them. The CDR3 extends over 15 amino acids.

This chain uses TRBV5-6 with TRBJ2-5; D could derive from TRBD1 or TRBD2 (6 bases each). The V gene lost 3 bases and the J gene lost 2 bases, with 14 bases spanning the gap. Germline V lookup: CDR1 SGHDT, CDR2 YYEEEE. This CDR3 has 15 amino acids. CDR3: CASSWKGGRQETQYF. Written as DNA, the CDR3 is TGTGCCAGCAGCTGGAAGGGGGGTCGACAAGAGACCCAGTACTTC.

This clone was seen a single time. V is TRBV29-1 and J is TRBJ1-2; 7 positions agree with TRBD1. Germline loops: CDR1 SQVTM, CDR2 ANQGSEA. The CDR3 loop spans 14 amino acids. Trimming removed 4 bases from V and 4 bases from J; junction bases left unmatched: 9. CDR3 in DNA: TGCAGCGTTGTACGCAGGGGGTCGGTCTATGGCTACACCTTC. Its translation: CSVVRRGSVYGYTF.